One sample yielded the 4 T cell receptor beta chains listed below, sequenced in a study of T cell responses to AZD1222 COVID-19 vaccine. Sequencing was performed with immunoSEQ multiplex PCR; in TCRdb, only in-frame clones are kept and a portion is missing. The data show approximately 180,000 clones, 88% seen once. This material consisted of peripheral blood, taken 28 days after the second AZD1222 dose. The receptor source for this set is an adult who received the AZD1222 COVID-19 vaccine.

This chain connects TRBV6-5 to TRBJ1-1; 7 bases map to TRBD1. After removal of 4 bases from V and 5 bases from J, the junction contained 7 bases not matched to a gene. The CDR3 contains 14 residues. Germline V gene data show CDR1 as MNHEY and CDR2 as SVGAGI. CDR3 region: CASSFEGARTEAFF. In nucleotides, the CDR3 is TGTGCCAGCAGTTTCGAGGGGGCGAGGACTGAAGCTTTCTTT.

CDR3 region: CASSLRGENTGELFF. CDR3 bases: TGCGCCAGCAGCTTGCGGGGGGAGAACACCGGGGAGCTGTTTTTT. This chain links TRBV5-1 with TRBJ2-2, with 7 bases aligning to TRBD2. Trimming took 1 base from V and 1 from J; bases not matched to a gene: 1. The CDR3 has 15 residues. Germline V lookup: CDR1 SGHRS, CDR2 YFSETQ.

The chain employs TRBV27 and TRBJ2-2; D might be TRBD2 (5 bases). Germline V gene sequence: CDR1 MNHEY, CDR2 SMNVEV (reference sequence). The CDR3 is made up of 15 amino acids. Trimming stripped 6 bases from V and 0 bases from J, with 11 bases between. This chain's CDR3 is CASRKGLTNTGELFF. The CDR3 DNA sequence: TGTGCCAGCAGAAAAGGACTTACGAACACCGGGGAGCTGTTTTTT.

The chain has TRBV5-4 and TRBJ2-5; D may be TRBD2 (5 bases). Trimming shortened V by 0 bases and J by 3 bases, and 12 bases separated the two germline ends. Germline V gives CDR1 SGHNT, CDR2 YYREEE (reference sequence). CDR3 length: 15 amino acids. CDR3 coding DNA: TGTGCCAGCAGCTTGGACGGGGAAAGCGAAGAGACCCAGTACTTC. Protein product: CASSLDGESEETQYF. The whole variable domain, remainder taken from reference TRBV5-4 and TRBJ2-5, is ETGVTQSPTHLIKTRGQQVTLRCSSQSGHNTVSWYQQALGQGPQFIFQYYREEENGRGNFPPRFSGLQFPNYSSELNVNALELDDSALYLCASSLDGESEETQYFGPGTRLLVL.